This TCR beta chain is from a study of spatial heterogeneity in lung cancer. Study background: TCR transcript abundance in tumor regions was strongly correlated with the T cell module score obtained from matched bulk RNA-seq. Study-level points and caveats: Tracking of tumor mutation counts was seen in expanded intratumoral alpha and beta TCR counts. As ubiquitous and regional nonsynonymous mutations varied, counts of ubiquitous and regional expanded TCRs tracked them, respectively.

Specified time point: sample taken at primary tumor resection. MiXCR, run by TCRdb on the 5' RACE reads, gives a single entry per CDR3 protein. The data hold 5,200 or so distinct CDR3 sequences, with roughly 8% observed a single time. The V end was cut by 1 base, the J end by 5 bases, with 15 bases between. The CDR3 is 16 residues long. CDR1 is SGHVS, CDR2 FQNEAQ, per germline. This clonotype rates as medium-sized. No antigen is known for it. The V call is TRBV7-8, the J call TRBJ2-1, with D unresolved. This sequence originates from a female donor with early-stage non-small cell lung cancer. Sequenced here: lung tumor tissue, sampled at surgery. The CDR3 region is CASSLEVPAAHNEQFF. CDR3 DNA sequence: TGTGCCAGCAGCTTAGAGGTTCCAGCAGCCCACAATGAGCAGTTCTTC. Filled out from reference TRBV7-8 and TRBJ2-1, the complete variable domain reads GAGVSQSPRYKVAKRGQDVALRCDPISGHVSLFWYQQALGQGPEFLTYFQNEAQLDKSGLPSDRFFAERPEGSVSTLKIQRTQQEDSAVYLCASSLEVPAAHNEQFFGPGTRLTVL.